This record concerns one T cell receptor beta chain sequence. Its target is not known. The CDR3 has 16 amino acids. The trim removed 3 bases at V and 0 bases at J, leaving 7 bases unmatched. The germline CDR1 and CDR2 sequences are SEHNR and FQNEAQ (reference sequence). Sequenced with the Oncomine TCR Beta short-read assay was DNA taken from cultured CD4+ T cells. TCRdb reprocessed the PCR reads via MiXCR and lists one record per CDR3 protein. In the table there are 9,500 to 15,000 distinct CDR3 sequences, 60% of which are singletons. Treatment meaning: roughly 11-day PBMC culture with coronavirus spike peptide pools or control peptides (ViraFEST assay). The data stem from a study of vaccination and CD4 T cells after COVID-19. Broader study findings: Convalescent patients were relatively few, and early post-infection timepoints were missing.

The TCR originated in a human donor who had recovered from COVID-19. The chain links TRBV7-9 to TRBJ1-1, with 7 bases aligning to TRBD1. Sequencing was carried out using CD4+ T cells from blood, cultured in vitro. The CDR3 region is CASSFRDSNMNTEAFF. CDR3 sequence (DNA): TGTGCCAGCAGCTTTAGGGACAGCAACATGAACACTGAAGCTTTCTTT.